Listed below are T cell receptor beta chains from one sample, sequenced in a study of blood T cell repertoires in COVID-19. The method was immunoSEQ multiplex PCR; TCRdb's version includes in-frame clones alone and lacks a portion of them. The sample has 350,000 or so clones, approximately 87% seen once. The sequencing sample was made of peripheral blood. Every receptor here comes from a woman aged 30 to 39 with COVID-19, enrolled during active disease. CDR3s include the opening cysteine and the closing phenylalanine or tryptophan. Each record gives: CDR3 DNA, CDR3 protein, V gene, clone size, D gene, J gene. The D gene is left open where the match is weak. Size values are once, few and many counts, or a class for expanded clones, and some rows have none.

CDR3nt: TGTGCCAGCCGACAGGGTTTAAGTTATGGCTACACCTTC
CDR3aa: CASRQGLSYGYTF
v_gene: TRBV28
abundance: few
d_gene: TRBD1
j_gene: TRBJ1-2

CDR3nt: TGTGCCAGCAGTTTGACAGGGGACGGCTACACCTTC
CDR3aa: CASSLTGDGYTF
v_gene: TRBV6-6
abundance: -
d_gene: TRBD1
j_gene: TRBJ1-2

CDR3nt: TGCACCAGCCCCGCATTAGCGGGACGGTACGAGCAGTACTTC
CDR3aa: CTSPALAGRYEQYF
v_gene: TRBV1
abundance: -
d_gene: -
j_gene: TRBJ2-7

CDR3nt: TGCAGCGTTGAGGACAGGGGGCGTGCAGATACGCAGTATTTT
CDR3aa: CSVEDRGRADTQYF
v_gene: TRBV29-1
abundance: -
d_gene: TRBD1
j_gene: TRBJ2-3

CDR3nt: TGTGCCAGCAGCGAGCGTTCTAGCGGCCCCTACGAGCAGTACTTC
CDR3aa: CASSERSSGPYEQYF
v_gene: TRBV2
abundance: -
d_gene: TRBD2
j_gene: TRBJ2-7

CDR3nt: TGTGCCAGCAGCCAAGAAAGGGCTAGCGGCAGCACAGATACGCAGTATTTT
CDR3aa: CASSQERASGSTDTQYF
v_gene: TRBV4-2
abundance: -
d_gene: TRBD2
j_gene: TRBJ2-3

CDR3nt: TGTGCCAGCAGCCAGTCCCTAGCGGGGGGGGAGGATGAGCAGTTCTTC
CDR3aa: CASSQSLAGGEDEQFF
v_gene: TRBV3-1/TRBV3-2
abundance: -
d_gene: TRBD2
j_gene: TRBJ2-1

CDR3nt: TGTGCCAGCAGCTTAAATCTAGAGGATACGCAGTATTTT
CDR3aa: CASSLNLEDTQYF
v_gene: TRBV7-3
abundance: -
d_gene: -
j_gene: TRBJ2-3

CDR3nt: TGCGCCAGCAGCCCTCCGACTAGTTCTGCAGATACGCAGTATTTT
CDR3aa: CASSPPTSSADTQYF
v_gene: TRBV5-1
abundance: -
d_gene: -
j_gene: TRBJ2-3

CDR3nt: TGTGCCAGCAGCCAAGTAGCGGGATGGAGCTCCTACAATGAGCAGTTCTTC
CDR3aa: CASSQVAGWSSYNEQFF
v_gene: TRBV3-1/TRBV3-2
abundance: -
d_gene: TRBD2
j_gene: TRBJ2-1

CDR3nt: TGCGCCAGCAGCTTGGGGCATACAGGGAACACTGAAGCTTTCTTT
CDR3aa: CASSLGHTGNTEAFF
v_gene: TRBV5-1
abundance: -
d_gene: -
j_gene: TRBJ1-1

CDR3nt: TGCGCCAGCAGCCACGACGGGAGGGCCCCCGGGGAGCTGTTTTTT
CDR3aa: CASSHDGRAPGELFF
v_gene: TRBV4-3
abundance: -
d_gene: TRBD2
j_gene: TRBJ2-2

CDR3nt: TGCAGCGTGAGTACCTCCACCTCTGGGGCCAACGTCCTGACTTTC
CDR3aa: CSVSTSTSGANVLTF
v_gene: TRBV29-1
abundance: -
d_gene: -
j_gene: TRBJ2-6

CDR3nt: TGTGCCAGCAGCTTGGCCGGAAAGGGGGCCAATCAGCCCCAGCATTTT
CDR3aa: CASSLAGKGANQPQHF
v_gene: TRBV5-6
abundance: -
d_gene: TRBD1
j_gene: TRBJ1-5

CDR3nt: TGCACCAGCAGCCAAGACGGTGGGAGGACAGATACGCAGTATTTT
CDR3aa: CTSSQDGGRTDTQYF
v_gene: TRBV1
abundance: -
d_gene: -
j_gene: TRBJ2-3

CDR3nt: TGCGCCAGCAGTGAGACAGGGATGGGCGAGCAGTACTTC
CDR3aa: CASSETGMGEQYF
v_gene: TRBV10-1
abundance: few
d_gene: -
j_gene: TRBJ2-7

CDR3nt: TGTGCCAGCAGCCCGCGACTAGCGGGAGGGCCGACTGGGACCGGGGAGCTGTTTTTT
CDR3aa: CASSPRLAGGPTGTGELFF
v_gene: TRBV7-3
abundance: -
d_gene: TRBD2
j_gene: TRBJ2-2

CDR3nt: TGTGCCAGCAGTTTGGGGACAGGCTATGGCTACACCTTC
CDR3aa: CASSLGTGYGYTF
v_gene: TRBV28
abundance: few
d_gene: TRBD1
j_gene: TRBJ1-2

CDR3nt: TGTGCCAGCAGTGACTCCCAGGGCACCAACGTCCTGACTTTC
CDR3aa: CASSDSQGTNVLTF
v_gene: TRBV6-4
abundance: -
d_gene: -
j_gene: TRBJ2-6

CDR3nt: TGCGCCAGCAGCCAAGACAGGGCCTTTAATTCACCCCTCCACTTT
CDR3aa: CASSQDRAFNSPLHF
v_gene: TRBV4-3
abundance: -
d_gene: -
j_gene: TRBJ1-6

CDR3nt: TGCGCCAGCAGCTGGAGCGGGAGCACGAAGACAGATACGCAGTATTTT
CDR3aa: CASSWSGSTKTDTQYF
v_gene: TRBV5-1
abundance: -
d_gene: TRBD2
j_gene: TRBJ2-3

CDR3nt: TGTGCCAGCAGTTTGTCAGGACTAGACTTTGAGACCGGGGAGCTGTTTTTT
CDR3aa: CASSLSGLDFETGELFF
v_gene: TRBV27
abundance: -
d_gene: TRBD2
j_gene: TRBJ2-2

CDR3nt: TGTGCCAGCAGCTTCGGGAGGGCCTTCAACGAGCAGTACTTC
CDR3aa: CASSFGRAFNEQYF
v_gene: TRBV11-2
abundance: -
d_gene: TRBD2
j_gene: TRBJ2-7

CDR3nt: TGTGCCAGCAGTTCCCTCAGGGGGCGGCGGCCCTTCGACTTC
CDR3aa: CASSSLRGRRPFDF
v_gene: TRBV28
abundance: -
d_gene: TRBD1
j_gene: TRBJ2-7

CDR3nt: TGTGCCTGGAGTACCGGCTGGGGCGGATCACCCCTCCACTTT
CDR3aa: CAWSTGWGGSPLHF
v_gene: TRBV30
abundance: -
d_gene: -
j_gene: TRBJ1-6

CDR3nt: TGTGCCAGCAGTTTACTCGCCCGGAGGAATGAGCAGTTCTTC
CDR3aa: CASSLLARRNEQFF
v_gene: TRBV27
abundance: -
d_gene: -
j_gene: TRBJ2-1

CDR3nt: TGTGCCACCAGTGATTCACGGGGGAGTTTCGCTGGCTACACCTTC
CDR3aa: CATSDSRGSFAGYTF
v_gene: TRBV24-1
abundance: -
d_gene: -
j_gene: TRBJ1-2

CDR3nt: TGTGCCAGCAGTAAGCAGGGGGCTGTGCCCAGCGGAAGATTC
CDR3aa: CASSKQGAVPSGRF
v_gene: TRBV6-2/TRBV6-3
abundance: -
d_gene: TRBD1
j_gene: TRBJ2-7

CDR3nt: TGTGCCAGCTCACCACAACCTGGGAGGCGGCACACCGGGGAGCTGTTTTTT
CDR3aa: CASSPQPGRRHTGELFF
v_gene: TRBV18
abundance: -
d_gene: -
j_gene: TRBJ2-2

CDR3nt: TGCGCCAGCAGCTTTGGCGGGATGTACAATGAGCAGTTCTTC
CDR3aa: CASSFGGMYNEQFF
v_gene: TRBV5-1
abundance: once
d_gene: -
j_gene: TRBJ2-1

CDR3nt: TGTGCCAGCAGCTTGGGGACCCAGGGAGAGACCCAGTACTTC
CDR3aa: CASSLGTQGETQYF
v_gene: TRBV5-8
abundance: -
d_gene: -
j_gene: TRBJ2-5

CDR3nt: TGTGCCATCAGTGGCAGGGTTGGCGAGCAGTACTTC
CDR3aa: CAISGRVGEQYF
v_gene: TRBV10-3
abundance: -
d_gene: -
j_gene: TRBJ2-7

CDR3nt: TGTGCCAGCAGTTTATTAGGACTAGCGGGAGACAATGAGCAGTTCTTC
CDR3aa: CASSLLGLAGDNEQFF
v_gene: TRBV28
abundance: -
d_gene: TRBD2
j_gene: TRBJ2-1

CDR3nt: TGTGCCACCAGCACTTCGGCGGACTATGGCTACACCTTC
CDR3aa: CATSTSADYGYTF
v_gene: TRBV15
abundance: -
d_gene: -
j_gene: TRBJ1-2

CDR3nt: TGTGCCAGCAGGTCAGGAAGTACTCGGACAGATACGCAGTATTTT
CDR3aa: CASRSGSTRTDTQYF
v_gene: TRBV27
abundance: -
d_gene: -
j_gene: TRBJ2-3

CDR3nt: TGTGCCAGCAGCTGGGAGGGACAGGGCTACATTCAGTACTTC
CDR3aa: CASSWEGQGYIQYF
v_gene: TRBV11-2
abundance: -
d_gene: TRBD1
j_gene: TRBJ2-4

CDR3nt: TGCGCCAGTCGAAGGGAGCCCCAAGAGACCCAGTACTTC
CDR3aa: CASRREPQETQYF
v_gene: TRBV5-1
abundance: -
d_gene: -
j_gene: TRBJ2-5

CDR3nt: TGTGCCAGCAGCGTAGGTTCCAGCGCCAGTTACACAGATACGCAGTATTTT
CDR3aa: CASSVGSSASYTDTQYF
v_gene: TRBV9
abundance: -
d_gene: -
j_gene: TRBJ2-3

CDR3nt: TGTGCCAGCAACACCCCCCAAGGGGCAGCCTACAATGAGCAGTTCTTC
CDR3aa: CASNTPQGAAYNEQFF
v_gene: TRBV5-4
abundance: -
d_gene: -
j_gene: TRBJ2-1

CDR3nt: TGTGCCACCAGTGATCGGACAGGGAGGAACACCGGGGAGCTGTTTTTT
CDR3aa: CATSDRTGRNTGELFF
v_gene: TRBV24-1
abundance: -
d_gene: TRBD1
j_gene: TRBJ2-2

CDR3nt: TGTGCCAGCAGCCGGGACAGGGGGCGAACAGATACGCAGTATTTT
CDR3aa: CASSRDRGRTDTQYF
v_gene: TRBV2
abundance: -
d_gene: TRBD1
j_gene: TRBJ2-3

CDR3nt: TGTGCCAGCAGTTTATTGGCGGGCCTAGAAGGGAGGGAGCAGTACTTC
CDR3aa: CASSLLAGLEGREQYF
v_gene: TRBV27
abundance: -
d_gene: -
j_gene: TRBJ2-7

CDR3nt: TGTGCCAGCTCTCCGAGACAGCAAGAGACCCAGTACTTC
CDR3aa: CASSPRQQETQYF
v_gene: TRBV18
abundance: -
d_gene: -
j_gene: TRBJ2-5

CDR3nt: TGCGCCAGCAGGGGCGCAGGGCCGTATAATTCACCCCTCCACTTT
CDR3aa: CASRGAGPYNSPLHF
v_gene: TRBV5-1
abundance: -
d_gene: -
j_gene: TRBJ1-6

CDR3nt: TGTGCCTGGAGTGTTGGGAGGGAGCCCCAGCATTTT
CDR3aa: CAWSVGREPQHF
v_gene: TRBV30
abundance: -
d_gene: -
j_gene: TRBJ1-5

CDR3nt: TGTGCCAGCAGCCCTCGGGTCACCGAGGGTGCTTTCTTT
CDR3aa: CASSPRVTEGAFF
v_gene: TRBV7-2
abundance: -
d_gene: -
j_gene: TRBJ1-1

CDR3nt: TGTGCCAGCAGCACGGGGGGGGGTGAAAAACTGTTTTTT
CDR3aa: CASSTGGGEKLFF
v_gene: TRBV6-5
abundance: once
d_gene: -
j_gene: TRBJ1-4

CDR3nt: TGTGCCAGCAGTGAAGCGGGAGGTAGCAATCAGCCCCAGCATTTT
CDR3aa: CASSEAGGSNQPQHF
v_gene: TRBV6-1
abundance: -
d_gene: -
j_gene: TRBJ1-5

CDR3nt: TGTGCCAGCAGCCAAGGACTAGCGGGAGATACGCAGTATTTT
CDR3aa: CASSQGLAGDTQYF
v_gene: TRBV3-1/TRBV3-2
abundance: -
d_gene: TRBD2
j_gene: TRBJ2-3

CDR3nt: TGCGCCAGCAGCCAAGATAGAGGGGGACAGGGGGGATATGGCTACACCTTC
CDR3aa: CASSQDRGGQGGYGYTF
v_gene: TRBV4-3
abundance: once
d_gene: TRBD1
j_gene: TRBJ1-2

CDR3nt: TGTGCCAGCAGTGAAGGGTCGGCAGGGTCCGCTGAAGCTTTCTTT
CDR3aa: CASSEGSAGSAEAFF
v_gene: TRBV6-1
abundance: -
d_gene: -
j_gene: TRBJ1-1

CDR3nt: TGTGCCACCAGCAGAGAGGGCCGCTTCTCCTACAATGAGCAGTTCTTC
CDR3aa: CATSREGRFSYNEQFF
v_gene: TRBV15
abundance: -
d_gene: -
j_gene: TRBJ2-1

CDR3nt: TGTGCCAGCAGTGACTTGGGGCCCTACGAGCAGTACTTC
CDR3aa: CASSDLGPYEQYF
v_gene: TRBV2
abundance: -
d_gene: -
j_gene: TRBJ2-7

CDR3nt: TGTGCCAGCAGCCAAGATGGGACAGCTCGCTATGGCTACACCTTC
CDR3aa: CASSQDGTARYGYTF
v_gene: TRBV3-1/TRBV3-2
abundance: -
d_gene: TRBD1
j_gene: TRBJ1-2

CDR3nt: TGCGCCAGCAGCTTGCCTAGCGGGAGCCGGGAGCTGTTTTTT
CDR3aa: CASSLPSGSRELFF
v_gene: TRBV5-1
abundance: -
d_gene: TRBD2
j_gene: TRBJ2-2

CDR3nt: TGTGCCAGCAGCCCGGGGGGCTATGGCTACACCTTC
CDR3aa: CASSPGGYGYTF
v_gene: TRBV2
abundance: -
d_gene: -
j_gene: TRBJ1-2

CDR3nt: TGTGCCTGGAGCCCCTTGAGGGAGGTTGCCCGAGAGACCCAGTACTTC
CDR3aa: CAWSPLREVARETQYF
v_gene: TRBV30
abundance: -
d_gene: -
j_gene: TRBJ2-5